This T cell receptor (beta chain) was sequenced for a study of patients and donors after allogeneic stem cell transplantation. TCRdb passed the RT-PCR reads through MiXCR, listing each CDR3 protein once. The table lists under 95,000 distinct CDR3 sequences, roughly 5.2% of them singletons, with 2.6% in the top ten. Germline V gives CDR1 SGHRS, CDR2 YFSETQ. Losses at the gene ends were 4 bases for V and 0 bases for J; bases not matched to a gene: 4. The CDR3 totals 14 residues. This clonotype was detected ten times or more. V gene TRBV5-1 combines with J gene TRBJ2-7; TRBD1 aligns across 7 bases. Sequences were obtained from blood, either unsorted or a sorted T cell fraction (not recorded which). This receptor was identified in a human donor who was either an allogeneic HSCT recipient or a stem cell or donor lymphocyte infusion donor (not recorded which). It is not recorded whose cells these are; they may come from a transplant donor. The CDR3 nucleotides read TGCGCCAGCAGCAAAGACAGGGACTCCTACGAGCAGTACTTC. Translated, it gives CASSKDRDSYEQYF.